A selection of T cell receptor beta chains follows, all from one sample in a study of blood T cells in healthy people across ages. TCRdb re-called the 5' RACE reads through MiXCR, storing one row per CDR3 protein. The profile shows approximately 690,000 distinct CDR3 sequences, less than 45% of them singletons. Sequencing was performed on blood. The origin of the receptors is an elderly man in good health. Each CDR3 is given with its conserved first and last residue.

>TRBJ2-1|TRBV28
CASSRGTSGSRYSYNEQFF
>TRBJ2-3|TRBV2
CASSARTSTDTQYF
>TRBJ2-2|TRBV4-1
CASLNTEQGGIFGELFF
>TRBJ1-5|TRBV20-1
CSASDEDGQWNQPQHF
>TRBJ2-2|TRBV7-6
CASSSRNPGELFF
>-|TRBV20-1
CSARVPTGGEYNEQYF
>TRBJ1-2|TRBV28
CASSLDERCGYTF
>TRBJ2-3|TRBV6-2/TRBV6-3
CASRLSGPPTDTQYF
>TRBJ1-4|TRBV29-1
CSVGQGMNLFF
>TRBJ2-7|TRBV10-1
CASTGDKDEQYF
>TRBJ2-2|TRBV9
CASSARLRPGELFF
>TRBJ2-5|TRBV4-3
CASSQTGGRDQTQYF
>TRBJ1-3|TRBV10-3
CAISESAPRSGNTIYF
>TRBJ2-3|TRBV28
CASSLGARTDTQYF
>TRBJ2-3|TRBV24-1
CATSQPTGASGFTDTQYF
>TRBJ2-3|TRBV11-3
CASSSRTSANTDTQYF
>-|TRBV7-9
CASSRFSGTYNEQYF
>TRBJ2-3|TRBV9
CASSVGGRPDTQYF
>TRBJ2-2|TRBV5-1
CASSPRQGAGTGELFF
>TRBJ2-6|TRBV28
CASSDSGANVLTF
>TRBJ2-5|TRBV27
CASLAGVGNEQYF
>TRBJ2-1|TRBV18
CASSPYQGRGGGYNEQFF
>TRBJ1-5|TRBV12-3/TRBV12-4
CASSLRTGGQPQHF
>TRBJ2-3|TRBV7-2
CASSLYLAGVADTRYF
>TRBJ2-1|TRBV29-1
CSVRKGGGRGINEQFF
>TRBJ2-7|TRBV12-3/TRBV12-4
CASSLRTGGTYEQYF
>-|TRBV20-1
CSATGGGGTQYF
>TRBJ1-5|TRBV6-2/TRBV6-3
CASSYSDRSAQHF
>TRBJ1-1|TRBV3-1
CASSQGGREAFF
>TRBJ2-2|TRBV4-1
CASSLLGANTGELFF
>TRBJ2-1|TRBV7-2
CASSWGGGLAGRRHNEQFF
>TRBJ2-3|TRBV20-1
CSASSTSHDTQYF
>TRBJ2-7|TRBV9
CASDRQGQGYEQYF
>-|TRBV6-6
CASTQKVAGWWYEQYF
>TRBJ2-2|TRBV7-6
CASSQRRPVTGELFF
>TRBJ2-3|TRBV27
CASSLPGRLNTDTQYF
>TRBJ2-5|TRBV7-9
CASSLAWGILQETQYF
>TRBJ1-5|TRBV7-2
CASSPQGQNNQPQHF
>TRBJ2-6|TRBV6-6
CASRPRDSVSGANVLTF
>TRBJ2-5|TRBV6-2/TRBV6-3
CASKRGRRVSRQETQYF
>TRBJ2-2|TRBV9
CASSVRMGLNTGELFF
>TRBJ2-7|TRBV7-8
CASSLTSQTYEQYF
>TRBJ1-2|TRBV6-6
CASSLGLDRANYGYTF
>TRBJ2-5|TRBV6-2/TRBV6-3
CASSAVRSETQYF
>TRBJ1-2|TRBV7-2
CASSLAADFYGYTF
>TRBJ2-5|TRBV13
CASSLGGLGGQRETQYF
>TRBJ1-1|TRBV3-1
CASSPLISGATEAFF